A few counts support the clone carrying this T cell receptor (beta chain). The antigen is not known. Germline values: CDR1 MNHEY, CDR2 SMNVEV (reference sequence). The length of the CDR3 is 14 residues. V shed 3 bases and J 3 bases; nucleotides not matched to a gene: 4. Once RNA had been extracted, it was reverse transcribed into cDNA to act as the sequencing template. Here immunoSEQ multiplex PCR was the method, and the copy in TCRdb shows in-frame clones only, minus some. Found here are more than 90,000 clones, under 60% of them singletons; the top ten hold 12%. The sample belongs to a study of CD8+ T cells in alopecia areata. Regarding the study as a whole: Scalp clonality dropped significantly under tofacitinib, as did expanded CD8+ top-100 clones.

Specified treatment: oral pan-JAK inhibitor, 5-10 mg twice daily. The sample was CD8+ T cells sorted from blood, taken at week 24, from a patient treated with tofacitinib. The TCR originated in a human donor with alopecia areata. The chain recombines TRBV27 with TRBJ2-7; 8 positions match TRBD2. The CDR3 DNA is TGTGCCAGCAGTTTCGGGGGGGCTAACTACGAGCAGTACTTC. Translating it yields CASSFGGANYEQYF.